This T cell receptor beta chain originates from a study of blood T cell repertoires in COVID-19. This CDR3 is built from 13 residues. Looked up from germline, CDR1 is LGHNA and CDR2 is YNFKEQ. V shed 0 bases and J shed 10 bases, with 12 bases lying between them. This table comes from immunoSEQ multiplex PCR, and its TCRdb copy is limited to in-frame clones, with some not included. The sample has around 300,000 clones; about nine tenths are singletons. The genes are TRBV4-2 and TRBJ1-1; tentatively, D is TRBD1 (6 bases). Sequenced input: peripheral blood. This receptor was obtained from a man in his fifties with active or convalescent COVID-19. CDR3: CASSQDSGRGAFF. The CDR3, as DNA: TGTGCCAGCAGCCAAGATTCCGGCAGGGGAGCTTTCTTT.